This TCR beta chain was identified during a study of T cell repertoires in cytomegalovirus infection. Looking at the study overall: Researchers turned to recently identified HLA-C-restricted CMV epitopes as well as well-studied HLA-B-restricted ones. Both a matching HLA type and CMV infection were indicated by public TCR beta signatures. Study observations and caveats: Cumulative frequency of public TCR beta families picked out carriers of CMV plus the relevant HLA. Clonotype analysis showed dominance of the ex vivo response by HLA-C-restricted CMV-specific TCR beta clonotypes.

Using its own MiXCR run on the reads, TCRdb lists one record per CDR3 protein. The sample has roughly 500,000 distinct CDR3 sequences; roughly a third are singletons. The germline V gene encodes CDR1 LGHNA and CDR2 YSLEER. With 0 bases removed from V and 6 bases from J, the gap between germline ends came to 12 bases. The CDR3 runs to 14 residues. A note on this clonotype: Its specificity is not known.

The receptor comes from a human donor in good health (CMV status not recorded). Some clones in this sample may be carry-over from other donors' samples. The chain links TRBV4-3 to TRBJ2-7; no clear D. Specimen: cultured PBMCs, collected from culture after CMV antigen stimulation. CDR3 nucleotide sequence: TGCGCCAGCAGCCAAGATCCCCCCTATCGCGAGCAGTACGTC. Protein product: CASSQDPPYREQYV.